This TCR beta chain was recorded in a study of blood T cell repertoires in COVID-19. Study in general: Acute-phase and convalescent COVID-19 samples originated in the United States, Italy and Spain. The cDNA or gDNA used as material had been derived from T cells, B-cell-depleted T cells, or PBMCs.

This table comes from immunoSEQ multiplex PCR, and its TCRdb copy is limited to in-frame clones, with some not included. There are some 130,000 clones in the sample; almost 70% occur only once, and under 2.5% lies in the top ten. CDR1 is SGHRS and CDR2 is YFSETQ in the germline V gene. The junction had 7 bases not matched to a gene; V was cut back by 4 bases and J by 5 bases. The CDR3 covers 14 residues. Material for sequencing was peripheral blood. V and J are TRBV5-1 and TRBJ1-2; 8 positions match TRBD1. The clonotype originates from a woman in her 70s with acute or convalescent COVID-19. This CDR3 reads CASSLDGTGYGYTF. In DNA, the CDR3 is TGCGCCAGCAGCCTTGACGGGACAGGATATGGCTACACCTTC.